A selection of T cell receptor beta chains follows, all from one sample in a study of control samples from healthy donors and cancer patients. Sequenced by immunoSEQ multiplex PCR; TCRdb stores in-frame clones only, minus some. This sample has 120,000 to 150,000 clones, with over 85% found just once. The sequenced sample was blood. The receptors shown here come from a man between 18 and 35 years old in good health. The CDR3 runs from the conserved cysteine through the conserved F or W. The D gene is left open where the match is weak. A clone size is listed for some rows: how often the clone was seen (once, few, many), or a class if it is expanded.

size: NA; D: NA; V: TRBV29-1; J: TRBJ1-5; DNA: TGCAGCGCCCCCCGTCGGAATCAGCCCCAGCATTTT; CDR3: CSAPRRNQPQHF
size: NA; D: NA; V: TRBV7-9; J: TRBJ1-4; DNA: TGTGCCAGCAGCTTATATGGAGGGGCTGAAAAACTGTTTTTT; CDR3: CASSLYGGAEKLFF
size: NA; D: NA; V: TRBV7-6; J: TRBJ1-5; DNA: TGTGCCAGCAGTCCTGAATGGGCCCGGGGCAATCAGCCCCAGCATTTT; CDR3: CASSPEWARGNQPQHF
size: NA; D: NA; V: TRBV6-6; J: TRBJ1-4; DNA: TGTGCCAGCAGTTTCGGACAGCTACGAGGGATGTTTTTT; CDR3: CASSFGQLRGMFF
size: once; D: NA; V: TRBV28; J: TRBJ1-5; DNA: TGTGCCAGCAGTTTATACCCGCCCCAGCATTTT; CDR3: CASSLYPPQHF
size: NA; D: NA; V: TRBV4-1; J: TRBJ1-1; DNA: TGCGCCAGCAGCCAAGAGACAGGGAACACTGAAGCTTTCTTT; CDR3: CASSQETGNTEAFF
size: once; D: TRBD2; V: TRBV11-3; J: TRBJ2-1; DNA: TGTGCCAGCAGCTTAGGGGACTATCCCCATGAGCAGTTCTTC; CDR3: CASSLGDYPHEQFF
size: NA; D: NA; V: TRBV5-1; J: TRBJ2-7; DNA: TGCGCCAGCAGGTCGGGGCTCTACGAGCAGTACTTC; CDR3: CASRSGLYEQYF
size: NA; D: NA; V: TRBV10-3; J: TRBJ2-5; DNA: TGTGCCATCAGCGGCCTTGGTGGAGGACAAGAGACCCAGTACTTC; CDR3: CAISGLGGGQETQYF
size: NA; D: NA; V: TRBV29-1; J: TRBJ1-4; DNA: TGCAGCGTTGAAGAGGGGGGGGCGCGGGAAAAACTGTTTTTT; CDR3: CSVEEGGAREKLFF
size: once; D: NA; V: TRBV30; J: TRBJ1-4; DNA: TGTGCCTGGAGTGTACGCAGGGCCTATGAAAAACTGTTTTTT; CDR3: CAWSVRRAYEKLFF
size: NA; D: NA; V: TRBV29-1; J: TRBJ2-3; DNA: TGCAGCGTACCCCTGGGCGGCGGAACCACAGATACGCAGTATTTT; CDR3: CSVPLGGGTTDTQYF
size: NA; D: NA; V: TRBV29-1; J: TRBJ2-5; DNA: TGCAGCGTTGGGAGGGGTCAGGGGTTGGGGACCCAGTACTTC; CDR3: CSVGRGQGLGTQYF
size: NA; D: TRBD1; V: TRBV6-6; J: TRBJ2-5; DNA: TGTGCCAGCAGCTCCAATCACAGGGGGTTCTTCGGGACCCAGTACTTC; CDR3: CASSSNHRGFFGTQYF
size: NA; D: NA; V: TRBV5-6; J: TRBJ1-5; DNA: TGTGCCAGCAGCTTGGTTCGGGACAAGAATCAGCCCCAGCATTTT; CDR3: CASSLVRDKNQPQHF
size: NA; D: NA; V: TRBV3-1/TRBV3-2; J: TRBJ1-1; DNA: TGTGCCAGCAGCCTCACACCATCGGTCCTAGGTGATAAAGCTTTCTTT; CDR3: CASSLTPSVLGDKAFF
size: NA; D: NA; V: TRBV3-1/TRBV3-2; J: TRBJ1-3; DNA: TGTGCCAGCAGCCATTCGAGCTCTGGAAACACCATATATTTT; CDR3: CASSHSSSGNTIYF
size: NA; D: NA; V: TRBV6-5; J: TRBJ1-5; DNA: TGTGCCAGCAGTTACGGCAGCAATCAGCCCCAGCATTTT; CDR3: CASSYGSNQPQHF
size: NA; D: NA; V: TRBV27; J: TRBJ2-1; DNA: TGTGCCAGCAGGGTACTAGAGGACAATGAGCAGTTCTTC; CDR3: CASRVLEDNEQFF
size: NA; D: NA; V: TRBV2; J: TRBJ1-3; DNA: TGTGCCAGCAGTACCCTGCCTCCCGAGGTTGGAAACACCATATATTTT; CDR3: CASSTLPPEVGNTIYF
size: NA; D: NA; V: TRBV2; J: TRBJ1-1; DNA: TGTGCCACCTCCCTAGGGTACACTGAAGCTTTCTTT; CDR3: CATSLGYTEAFF
size: NA; D: NA; V: TRBV12-3/TRBV12-4; J: TRBJ1-2; DNA: TGTGCCAGCAGTGTAGGGGTCTATGGCTACACCTTC; CDR3: CASSVGVYGYTF
size: NA; D: NA; V: TRBV27; J: TRBJ1-3; DNA: TGTGCCAGCAGTTCCTGGCCCTCTGGAAACACCATATATTTT; CDR3: CASSSWPSGNTIYF
size: NA; D: NA; V: TRBV4-3; J: TRBJ1-2; DNA: TGCGCCAGCAGCCAGACGAACGGGGTCGTTTACTATGGCTACACCTTC; CDR3: CASSQTNGVVYYGYTF
size: NA; D: NA; V: TRBV5-4; J: TRBJ1-2; DNA: TGTGCCAGCAGCTTGGAACCAGGAACCTATGGCTACACCTTC; CDR3: CASSLEPGTYGYTF
size: NA; D: NA; V: TRBV18; J: TRBJ2-5; DNA: TGTGCCAGCTCACCAGCTGGGCCCGCGGCCCAGTACTTC; CDR3: CASSPAGPAAQYF
size: NA; D: TRBD1; V: TRBV30; J: TRBJ1-2; DNA: TGTGCCTGGAGTGAGACAGGGGCGACTAACTATGGCTACACCTTC; CDR3: CAWSETGATNYGYTF
size: NA; D: TRBD1; V: TRBV10-1; J: TRBJ1-3; DNA: TGCGCCAGCAGTGAAAGGCCGGACAGGATTCATCACGGAAACACCATATATTTT; CDR3: CASSERPDRIHHGNTIYF
size: NA; D: TRBD1; V: TRBV19; J: TRBJ1-4; DNA: TGTGCCACCTGGGGCAGGGGGCATGAAAAACTGTTTTTT; CDR3: CATWGRGHEKLFF